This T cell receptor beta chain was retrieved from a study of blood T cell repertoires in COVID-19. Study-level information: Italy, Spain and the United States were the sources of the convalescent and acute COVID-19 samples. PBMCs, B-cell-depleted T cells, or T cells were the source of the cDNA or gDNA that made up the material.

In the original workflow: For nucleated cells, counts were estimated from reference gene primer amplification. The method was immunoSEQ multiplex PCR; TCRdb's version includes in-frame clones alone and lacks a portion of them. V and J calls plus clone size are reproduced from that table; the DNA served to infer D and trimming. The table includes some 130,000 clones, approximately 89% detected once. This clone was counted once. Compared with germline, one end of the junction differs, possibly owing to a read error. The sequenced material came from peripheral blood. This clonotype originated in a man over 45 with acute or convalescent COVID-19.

The CDR3 loop reads CASSYGRLSPGQAIF. The CDR3, as DNA: TGTGCCAGCAGTTATGGCCGTCTATCGCCGGGACAGGCTATCTTC. The chain recombines TRBV6-5 with TRBJ1-2; 8 nucleotides line up with TRBD1. Germline CDR1 is MNHEY and CDR2 is SVGAGI. The CDR3 extends over 15 amino acids.